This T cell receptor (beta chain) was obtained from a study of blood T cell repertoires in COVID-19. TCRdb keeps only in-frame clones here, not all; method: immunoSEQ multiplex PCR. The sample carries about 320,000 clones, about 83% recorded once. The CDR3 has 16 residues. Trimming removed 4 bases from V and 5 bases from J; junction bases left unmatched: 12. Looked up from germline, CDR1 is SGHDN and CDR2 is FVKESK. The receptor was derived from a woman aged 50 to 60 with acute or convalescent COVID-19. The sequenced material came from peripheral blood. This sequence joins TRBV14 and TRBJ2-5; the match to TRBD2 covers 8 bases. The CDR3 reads CASSPLGLAGWETQYF. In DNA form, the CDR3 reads TGTGCCAGCAGCCCCCTTGGACTAGCCGGGTGGGAGACCCAGTACTTC.